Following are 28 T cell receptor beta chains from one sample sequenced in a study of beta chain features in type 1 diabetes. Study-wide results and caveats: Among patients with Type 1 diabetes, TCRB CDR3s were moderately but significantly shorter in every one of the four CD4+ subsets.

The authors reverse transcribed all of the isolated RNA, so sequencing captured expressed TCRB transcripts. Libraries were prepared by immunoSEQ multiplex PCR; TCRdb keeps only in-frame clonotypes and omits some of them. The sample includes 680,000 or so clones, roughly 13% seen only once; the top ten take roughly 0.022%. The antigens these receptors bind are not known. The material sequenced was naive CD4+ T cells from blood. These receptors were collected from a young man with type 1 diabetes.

The CDR3 DNA is TGCGCCAGCAGCGACGGGAGTTCTGGGGCCAACGTCCTGACTTTC. Protein: CASSDGSSGANVLTF. The rearrangement uses TRBV5-1 and TRBJ2-6, with D maybe TRBD2 (6 bases). V dropped 4 bases and J dropped 1 base, with 9 bases sitting between them. Germline loops: CDR1 SGHRS, CDR2 YFSETQ. The CDR3 covers 15 residues.

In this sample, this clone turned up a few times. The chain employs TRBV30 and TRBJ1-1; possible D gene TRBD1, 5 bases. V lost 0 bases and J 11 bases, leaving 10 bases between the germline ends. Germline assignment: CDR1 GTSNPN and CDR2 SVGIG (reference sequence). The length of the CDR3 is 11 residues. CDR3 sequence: CAWSVGRWAFF. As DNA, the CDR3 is TGTGCCTGGAGTGTGGGGCGGTGGGCTTTCTTT.

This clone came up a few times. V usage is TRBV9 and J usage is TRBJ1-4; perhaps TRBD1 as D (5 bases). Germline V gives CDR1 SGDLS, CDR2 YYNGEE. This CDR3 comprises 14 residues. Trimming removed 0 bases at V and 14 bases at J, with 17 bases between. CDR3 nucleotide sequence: TGTGCCAGCAGCGTAGCTGTCGTTGGGGGAGAGCTGTTTTTT. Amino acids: CASSVAVVGGELFF.

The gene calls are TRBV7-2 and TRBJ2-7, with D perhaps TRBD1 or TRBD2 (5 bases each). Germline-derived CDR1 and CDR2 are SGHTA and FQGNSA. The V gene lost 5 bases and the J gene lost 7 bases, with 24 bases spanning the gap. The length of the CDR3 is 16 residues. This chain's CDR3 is CASSVEPRDGRREQYF. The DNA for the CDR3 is TGTGCCAGCAGCGTTGAACCCCGGGACGGCCGGCGAGAGCAGTACTTC.

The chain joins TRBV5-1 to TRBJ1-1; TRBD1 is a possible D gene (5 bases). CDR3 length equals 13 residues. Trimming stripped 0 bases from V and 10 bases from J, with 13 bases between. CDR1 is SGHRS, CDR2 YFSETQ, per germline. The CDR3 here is CASSLAAGGAAFF. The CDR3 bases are TGCGCCAGCAGCTTGGCGGCAGGAGGGGCAGCTTTCTTT.

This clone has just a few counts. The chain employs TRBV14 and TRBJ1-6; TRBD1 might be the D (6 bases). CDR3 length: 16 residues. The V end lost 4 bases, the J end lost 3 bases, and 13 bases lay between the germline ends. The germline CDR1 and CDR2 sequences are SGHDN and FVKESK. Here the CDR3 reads CASSPYTGFYNSPLHF. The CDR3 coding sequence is TGTGCCAGCAGCCCGTATACAGGGTTCTATAATTCACCCCTCCACTTT.

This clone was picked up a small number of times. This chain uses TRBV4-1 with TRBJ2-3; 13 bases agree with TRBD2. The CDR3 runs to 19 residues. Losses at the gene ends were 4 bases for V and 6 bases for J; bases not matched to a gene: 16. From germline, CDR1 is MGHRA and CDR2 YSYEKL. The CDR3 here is CASSRSGTSGTPQMDTQYF. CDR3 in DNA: TGCGCCAGCAGCCGATCCGGGACTAGCGGGACTCCACAGATGGATACGCAGTATTTT.

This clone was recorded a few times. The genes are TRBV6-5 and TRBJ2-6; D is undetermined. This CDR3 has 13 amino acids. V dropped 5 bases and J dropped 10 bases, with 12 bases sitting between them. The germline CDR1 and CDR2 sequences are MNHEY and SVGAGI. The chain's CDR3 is CASSPQERNVLTF. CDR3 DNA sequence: TGTGCCAGCAGTCCTCAGGAGAGGAACGTCCTGACTTTC.

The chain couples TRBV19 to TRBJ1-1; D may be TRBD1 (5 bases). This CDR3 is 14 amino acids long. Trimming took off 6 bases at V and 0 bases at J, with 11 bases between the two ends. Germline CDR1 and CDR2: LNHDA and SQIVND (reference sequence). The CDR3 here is CASSPGRVNTEAFF. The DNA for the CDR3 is TGTGCCAGTAGCCCGGGACGGGTGAACACTGAAGCTTTCTTT.

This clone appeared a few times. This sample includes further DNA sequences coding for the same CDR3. The CDR3 bases are TGCGCCAGCAGCCCCGGACAGGGCGGCACTGAAGCTTTCTTT. This sequence encodes CASSPGQGGTEAFF. This chain joins TRBV5-1 and TRBJ1-1; 8 nucleotides agree with TRBD1. The CDR3 is made up of 14 amino acids. The ends lost 4 bases at V and 4 bases at J; junction bases unmatched: 6. The germline CDR1 and CDR2 sequences are SGHRS and YFSETQ.

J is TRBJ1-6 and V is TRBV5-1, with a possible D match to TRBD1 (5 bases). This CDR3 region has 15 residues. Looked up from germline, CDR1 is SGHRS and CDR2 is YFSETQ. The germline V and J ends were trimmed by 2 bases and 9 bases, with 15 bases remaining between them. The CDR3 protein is CASSFGSPGLSPLHF. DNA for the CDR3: TGCGCCAGCAGCTTTGGGAGCCCGGGGCTTTCACCCCTCCACTTT. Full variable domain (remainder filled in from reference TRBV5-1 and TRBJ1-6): KAGVTQTPRYLIKTRGQQVTLSCSPISGHRSVSWYQQTPGQGLQFLFEYFSETQRNKGNFPGRFSGRQFSNSRSEMNVSTLELGDSALYLCASSFGSPGLSPLHFGNGTRLTVT.

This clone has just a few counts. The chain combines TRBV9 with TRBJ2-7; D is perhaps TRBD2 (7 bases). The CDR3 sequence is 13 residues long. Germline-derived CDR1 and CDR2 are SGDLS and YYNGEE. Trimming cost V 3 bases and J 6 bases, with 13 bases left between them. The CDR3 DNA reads TGTGCCAGCAGCGCCGGGGGGCCGAGCGAGCAGTACTTC. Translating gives CASSAGGPSEQYF.

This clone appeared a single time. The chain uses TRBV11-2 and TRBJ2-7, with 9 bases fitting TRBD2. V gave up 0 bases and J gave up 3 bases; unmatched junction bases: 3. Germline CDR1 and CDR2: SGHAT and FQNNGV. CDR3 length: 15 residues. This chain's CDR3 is CASSLEPSGVYEQYF. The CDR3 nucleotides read TGTGCCAGCAGCTTAGAGCCTAGCGGGGTCTACGAGCAGTACTTC.

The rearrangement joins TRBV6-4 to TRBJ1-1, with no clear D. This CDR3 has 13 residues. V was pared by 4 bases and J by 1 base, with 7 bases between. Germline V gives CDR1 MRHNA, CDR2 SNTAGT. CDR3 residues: CASSVAENTEAFF. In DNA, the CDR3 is TGTGCCAGCAGTGTGGCCGAGAACACTGAAGCTTTCTTT.

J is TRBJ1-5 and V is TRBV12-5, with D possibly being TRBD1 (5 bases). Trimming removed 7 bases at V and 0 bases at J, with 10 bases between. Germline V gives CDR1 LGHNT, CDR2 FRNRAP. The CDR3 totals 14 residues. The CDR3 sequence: CASAGGYSNQPQHF. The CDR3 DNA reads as TGTGCTAGTGCCGGGGGATATAGCAATCAGCCCCAGCATTTT.

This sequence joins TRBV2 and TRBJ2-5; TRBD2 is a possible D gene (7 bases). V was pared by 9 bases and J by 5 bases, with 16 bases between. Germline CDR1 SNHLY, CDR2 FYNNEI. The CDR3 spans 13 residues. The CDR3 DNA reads TGTGCCAGTACCTGGGGGGGGCCGGAGACCCAGTACTTC. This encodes CASTWGGPETQYF.

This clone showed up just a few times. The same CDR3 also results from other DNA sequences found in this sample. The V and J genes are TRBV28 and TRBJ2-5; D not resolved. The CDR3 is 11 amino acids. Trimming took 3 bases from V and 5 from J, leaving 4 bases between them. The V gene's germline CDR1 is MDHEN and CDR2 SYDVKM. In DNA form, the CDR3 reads TGTGCCAGCAGTTTGTCGGAGACCCAGTACTTC. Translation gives CASSLSETQYF. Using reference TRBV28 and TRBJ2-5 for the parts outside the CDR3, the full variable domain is DVKVTQSSRYLVKRTGEKVFLECVQDMDHENMFWYRQDPGLGLRLIYFSYDVKMKEKGDIPEGYSVSREKKERFSLILESASTNQTSMYLCASSLSETQYFGPGTRLLVL.

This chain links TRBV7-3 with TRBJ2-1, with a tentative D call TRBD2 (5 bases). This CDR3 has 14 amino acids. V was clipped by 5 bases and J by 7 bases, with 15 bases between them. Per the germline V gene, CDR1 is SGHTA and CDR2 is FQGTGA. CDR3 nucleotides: TGTGCCAGCAGCGAGGGAGTGCGGTTGAATGAGCAGTTCTTC. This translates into CASSEGVRLNEQFF.

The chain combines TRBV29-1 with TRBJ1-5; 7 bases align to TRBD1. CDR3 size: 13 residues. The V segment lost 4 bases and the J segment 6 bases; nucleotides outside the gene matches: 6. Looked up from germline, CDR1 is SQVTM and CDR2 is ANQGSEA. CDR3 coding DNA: TGCAGCGTTGGCAACAGGGGTGGTCAGCCCCAGCATTTT. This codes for CSVGNRGGQPQHF. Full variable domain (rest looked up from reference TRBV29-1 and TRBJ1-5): SAVISQKPSRDICQRGTSLTIQCQVDSQVTMMFWYRQQPGQSLTLIATANQGSEATYESGFVIDKFPISRPNLTFSTLTVSNMSPEDSSIYLCSVGNRGGQPQHFGDGTRLSIL.

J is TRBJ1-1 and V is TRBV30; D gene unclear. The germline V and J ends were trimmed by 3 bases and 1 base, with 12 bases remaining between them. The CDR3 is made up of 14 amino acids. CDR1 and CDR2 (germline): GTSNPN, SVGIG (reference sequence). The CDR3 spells CAWSGFSSNTEAFF. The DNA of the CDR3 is TGTGCCTGGAGCGGATTTAGCTCGAACACTGAAGCTTTCTTT.

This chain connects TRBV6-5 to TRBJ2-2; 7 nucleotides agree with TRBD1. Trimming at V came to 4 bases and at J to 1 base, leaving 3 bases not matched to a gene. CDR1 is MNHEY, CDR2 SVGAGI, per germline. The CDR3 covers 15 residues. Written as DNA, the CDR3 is TGTGCCAGCAGTTCTCGGACAGGGAACACCGGGGAGCTGTTTTTT. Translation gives CASSSRTGNTGELFF.

The CDR3 DNA sequence: TGTGCCAGCACACAGACAGGGGGCTTGTCTGAAGCTTTCTTT. This gives the protein CASTQTGGLSEAFF. The gene calls are TRBV6-5 and TRBJ1-1, with 10 bases identical to TRBD1. Germline assignment: CDR1 MNHEY and CDR2 SVGAGI. The junction had 8 bases not matched to a gene; V was cut back by 7 bases and J by 6 bases. The CDR3 loop spans 14 amino acids.

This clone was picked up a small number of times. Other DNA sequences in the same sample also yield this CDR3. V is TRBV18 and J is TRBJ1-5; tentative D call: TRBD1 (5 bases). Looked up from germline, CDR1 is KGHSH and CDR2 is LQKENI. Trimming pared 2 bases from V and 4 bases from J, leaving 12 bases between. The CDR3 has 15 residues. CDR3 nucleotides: TGTGCCAGCTCACCATCTCCTCAGGGTAATCAGCCCCAGCATTTT. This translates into CASSPSPQGNQPQHF.

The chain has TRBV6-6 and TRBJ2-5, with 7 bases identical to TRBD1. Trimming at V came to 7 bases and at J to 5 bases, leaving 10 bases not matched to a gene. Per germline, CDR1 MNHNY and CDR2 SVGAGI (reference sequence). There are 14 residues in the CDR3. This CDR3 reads CASTKDRAGETQYF. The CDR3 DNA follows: TGTGCCAGCACCAAAGACAGGGCCGGCGAGACCCAGTACTTC.

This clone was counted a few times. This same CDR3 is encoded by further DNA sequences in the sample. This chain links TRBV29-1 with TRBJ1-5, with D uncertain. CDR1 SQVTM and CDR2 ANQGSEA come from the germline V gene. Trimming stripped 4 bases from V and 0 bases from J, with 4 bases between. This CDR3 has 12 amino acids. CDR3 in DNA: TGCAGCGTTGCAGATAGCAATCAGCCCCAGCATTTT. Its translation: CSVADSNQPQHF.

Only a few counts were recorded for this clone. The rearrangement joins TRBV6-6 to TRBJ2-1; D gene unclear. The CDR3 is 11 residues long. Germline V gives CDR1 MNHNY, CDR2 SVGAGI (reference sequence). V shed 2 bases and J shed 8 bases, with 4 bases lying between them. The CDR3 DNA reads TGTGCCAGCAGTTACATCGATGAGCAGTTCTTC. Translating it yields CASSYIDEQFF.

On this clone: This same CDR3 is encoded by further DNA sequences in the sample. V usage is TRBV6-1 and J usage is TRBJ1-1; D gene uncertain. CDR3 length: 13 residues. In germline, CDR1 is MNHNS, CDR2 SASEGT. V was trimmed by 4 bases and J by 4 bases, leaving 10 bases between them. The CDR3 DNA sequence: TGTGCCAGCAGTGGTACGGTTGGCACTGAAGCTTTCTTT. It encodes CASSGTVGTEAFF.

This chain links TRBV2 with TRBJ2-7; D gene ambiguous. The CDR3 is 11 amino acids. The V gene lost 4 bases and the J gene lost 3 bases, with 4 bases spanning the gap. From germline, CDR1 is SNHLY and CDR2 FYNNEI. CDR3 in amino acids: CASSANYEQYF. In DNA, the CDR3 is TGTGCCAGCAGTGCGAACTACGAGCAGTACTTC.